Listed here is a single T cell receptor beta chain. This specimen comes from a study of blood T cell repertoires in COVID-19. Study information: COVID-19 samples from acute and convalescent phases originated in the United States, Italy and Spain. Sources were T cells, B-cell-depleted T cells, or PBMCs; the material itself was cDNA or gDNA.

This CDR3 is 17 amino acids long. V lost 5 bases to trimming and J lost 0 bases; unmatched junction nucleotides: 12. Germline V gives CDR1 MDHEN, CDR2 SYDVKM. Study processing details: Scientists estimated how many nucleated cells there were by amplifying reference gene primers. The table came from immunoSEQ multiplex PCR; TCRdb's copy has only in-frame clones and leaves some out. The DNA gave D and trimming, while V, J and clone size come from that table. The sample consists of approximately 210,000 clones, about 91% of them appearing once. This receptor was obtained from a young man with acute or convalescent COVID-19. Material for sequencing was peripheral blood. This chain joins TRBV28 and TRBJ2-7; TRBD2 matches 8 bases. DNA of the CDR3: TGTGCCAGCAGTCACCGCTCTCTAGCGGGCGCCTCCTACGAGCAGTACTTC. This codes for CASSHRSLAGASYEQYF.